The clone carrying this TCR beta chain has a single count. The antigen remains undetermined. Produced via immunoSEQ multiplex PCR; TCRdb's table is partial and in-frame only. The data show some 120,000 clones, 92% seen once. These data are taken from a study of T cell responses to AZD1222 COVID-19 vaccine. Broader study findings: After the peak T cell response, and only then, were repertoires sampled. Spike-specific TCR repertoires showed rising breadth and depth after two AZD1222 doses.

In germline, CDR1 is KGHSH, CDR2 LQKENI. V was clipped by 3 bases and J by 0 bases, with 9 bases between them. The CDR3 totals 15 residues. The V call is TRBV18, the J call TRBJ1-3; D ambiguous. This sequence was found in an adult in good health. The sample here was peripheral blood, taken on day 0 of AZD1222 vaccination. CDR3 DNA sequence: TGTGCCAGCTCACCCAGTGTTAGCTCTGGAAACACCATATATTTT. This gives the protein CASSPSVSSGNTIYF.